The 5 T cell receptor beta chains below come from one sample, sequenced in a study of T-cell memory formation after mild COVID-19. TCRdb analysed the 5' RACE reads with MiXCR anew, one entry per CDR3 protein. The profile shows 270,000 or so distinct CDR3 sequences, approximately 16% of them singletons. Sequenced material: PBMCs or a T cell subset sorted from them (not recorded which). These TCRs come from a man younger than 35 who had mild COVID-19 (a few samples of this study predate the infection). Cell type and time point are not known.

The CDR3 here is CASSPHKETQYF. The CDR3 DNA reads as TGTGCCAGCTCACCCCACAAAGAGACCCAGTACTTC. This chain links TRBV18 with TRBJ2-5; D is undetermined. V shed 3 bases and J shed 3 bases, with 5 bases lying between them. The CDR3 is 12 residues long. Germline V gene data show CDR1 as KGHSH and CDR2 as LQKENI.

This clonotype was seen repeatedly, ten times or more. The V and J genes are TRBV6-2 or TRBV6-3 and TRBJ1-1; D is uncertain. This CDR3 has 13 residues. Germline V gene data show CDR1 as MNHEY and CDR2 as SVGEGT. The V and J ends lost 2 bases and 3 bases respectively, with 7 bases between them. CDR3 nucleotides: TGTGCCAGCAGTTACGAGGAGGACACTGAAGCTTTCTTT. It encodes CASSYEEDTEAFF.

The chain has TRBV6-5 and TRBJ2-1; D is ambiguous. CDR1 MNHEY and CDR2 SVGAGI come from the germline V gene. CDR3 size: 13 residues. V was pared by 0 bases and J by 9 bases, with 9 bases between. The DNA for the CDR3 is TGTGCCAGCAGTTACTCGTTATGGGGTGAGCAGTTCTTC. Translation gives CASSYSLWGEQFF.

The chain joins TRBV12-3 or TRBV12-4 to TRBJ1-2; weak D call: TRBD1 (6 bases). V gave up 5 bases and J gave up 10 bases, with 17 bases separating them. This CDR3 is 13 amino acids long. As DNA, the CDR3 is TGTGCCAGCAGTCGAATACAGGGTGGTGTCTACACCTTC. It encodes CASSRIQGGVYTF.

V usage is TRBV9 and J usage is TRBJ2-7, with 7 nucleotides matching TRBD1. The V gene's germline CDR1 is SGDLS and CDR2 YYNGEE. J lost 3 bases, V lost 1 base, and 7 bases had no gene match. This CDR3 has 15 amino acids. CDR3 nucleotide sequence: TGTGCCAGCAGCGTATGGGGGACAGCCGGCTACGAGCAGTACTTC. Amino acid sequence: CASSVWGTAGYEQYF.